This passage covers 30 T cell receptor beta chains from one sample sequenced in a study of CD4 T cells in relation to SARS-CoV-2 and coronaviruses (dated by TCRdb to the early 2020s). Library preparation was by the immunoSEQ multiplex PCR assay. Not all clones reach the TCRdb copy of this immuneACCESS table, which keeps in-frame sequences only. Checked studies attribute under half of the gap to unresolved V genes and leave the rest unexplained. Recorded for this sample are approximately 16,000 clones; 76% of them occurred a single time. The ten largest clonotypes hold about a quarter of the sample. CD4+ T cells from unexposed donors were collected before the COVID-19 pandemic (2011-2018). After more than nine days of culture, CD4+ T cells were isolated with the EasySep CD4+ T cell isolation kit. Their specific antigens are unknown. The specimen sequenced was CD4+ T cells from PBMCs, cultured in vitro. The receptors here all came from a human donor in good health.

The gene calls are TRBV6-1 and TRBJ1-6; D gene unclear. This CDR3 is 16 amino acids long. Germline V CDR1 and CDR2: MNHNS, SASEGT. Deletions cut 4 bases from V and 5 bases from J, with 15 bases between. CDR3 in amino acids: CASSAAGGFDNSPLHF. The CDR3 DNA reads TGTGCCAGCAGTGCGGCAGGAGGATTCGATAATTCACCCCTCCACTTT.

This clone was counted between two and nine times. The chain links TRBV19 to TRBJ1-1; D gene uncertain. There are 13 residues in the CDR3. CDR1 is LNHDA, CDR2 SQIVND, per germline (reference sequence). V was cut by 2 bases and J by 0 bases, with 4 bases left in between. The CDR3 nucleotides are TGTGCCAGTAGTATAAACATGAACACTGAAGCTTTCTTT. Translated: CASSINMNTEAFF.

The V and J genes are TRBV19 and TRBJ2-7; D call uncertain. The CDR3 loop spans 13 amino acids. Germline V gives CDR1 LNHDA, CDR2 SQIVND (reference sequence). The germline V and J ends were trimmed by 5 bases and 2 bases, with 10 bases remaining between them. This CDR3 is CASSGPYAYEQYF. DNA for the CDR3: TGTGCCAGTAGTGGGCCCTACGCCTACGAGCAGTACTTC.

V is TRBV28 and J is TRBJ1-1; D is possibly TRBD1 (6 bases). The CDR3 is made up of 15 amino acids. Trimming took off 4 bases at V and 1 base at J, with 13 bases between the two ends. Germline V gives CDR1 MDHEN, CDR2 SYDVKM. The CDR3 region has the DNA TGTGCCAGCAGTTCCATAGGGGGGGGGAACACTGAAGCTTTCTTT. Translated, it gives CASSSIGGGNTEAFF.

The chain joins TRBV5-1 to TRBJ2-7, with 10 nucleotides matching TRBD2. Per the germline V gene, CDR1 is SGHRS and CDR2 is YFSETQ. The CDR3 contains 15 residues. After removal of 4 bases from V and 2 bases from J, the junction contained 6 bases not matched to a gene. The CDR3 spells CASSPTSGATYEQYF. CDR3 nucleotide sequence: TGCGCCAGCAGCCCTACTAGCGGGGCCACCTACGAGCAGTACTTC. Using reference TRBV5-1 and TRBJ2-7 for the parts outside the CDR3, the full variable domain is KAGVTQTPRYLIKTRGQQVTLSCSPISGHRSVSWYQQTPGQGLQFLFEYFSETQRNKGNFPGRFSGRQFSNSRSEMNVSTLELGDSALYLCASSPTSGATYEQYFGPGTRLTVT.

This clone came up a few times. The chain joins TRBV30 to TRBJ1-1; the D gene is possibly TRBD1 (5 bases). The V end lost 7 bases, the J end lost 6 bases, and 18 bases lay between the germline ends. This CDR3 is 13 amino acids long. Germline CDR1 reads GTSNPN; CDR2 reads SVGIG (reference sequence). CDR3 coding DNA: TGTGCCTCCCCTTTGCCAGGGAGGGCTGAAGCTTTCTTT. It yields the protein CASPLPGRAEAFF.

The chain employs TRBV5-6 and TRBJ1-1; no firm D call. This CDR3 has 15 residues. V was clipped by 0 bases and J by 1 base, with 10 bases between them. Germline assignment: CDR1 SGHDT and CDR2 YYEEEE. DNA for the CDR3: TGTGCCAGCAGCTTGGGTCCCCATTCGAACACTGAAGCTTTCTTT. Residues: CASSLGPHSNTEAFF.

In its sample, this clone was seen a few times. The genes are TRBV7-3 and TRBJ1-2, with D possibly matching TRBD1 (6 bases). V dropped 2 bases and J dropped 8 bases, with 21 bases sitting between them. This CDR3 is 16 amino acids long. Germline CDR1 is SGHTA and CDR2 is FQGTGA. CDR3 DNA: TGTGCCAGCAGCTTAGGCGGACAGACAGCTCCGGGGGGCTACACCTTC. Translating it yields CASSLGGQTAPGGYTF.

The chain uses TRBV19 and TRBJ2-2, with a tentative D call TRBD1 (5 bases). The V and J ends lost 5 bases and 3 bases respectively, with 13 bases between them. The germline CDR1 and CDR2 sequences are LNHDA and SQIVND (reference sequence). This CDR3 region has 15 residues. DNA of the CDR3: TGTGCCAGTAGTGACAGACAAGAGTACACCGGGGAGCTGTTTTTT. Translation gives CASSDRQEYTGELFF.

The gene calls are TRBV6-5 and TRBJ2-7; 8 nucleotides agree with TRBD2. There are 15 residues in the CDR3. V lost 5 bases to trimming and J lost 7 bases; unmatched junction nucleotides: 13. Per the germline V gene, CDR1 is MNHEY and CDR2 is SVGAGI. CDR3 in DNA: TGTGCCAGCAGTCCCGCCTCGGGCGGGGGGTGGGAGCAGTACTTC. Amino acids: CASSPASGGGWEQYF.

This chain links TRBV7-6 with TRBJ1-6; D is possibly TRBD1 (5 bases). The CDR3 covers 15 residues. V was cut by 1 base and J by 7 bases, with 11 bases left in between. Germline V gene sequence: CDR1 SGHVS, CDR2 FNYEAQ. The CDR3 sequence: CASSLEQGWNSPLHF. The CDR3 nucleotides read TGTGCCAGCAGCTTAGAGCAGGGTTGGAATTCACCCCTCCACTTT.

In DNA form, the CDR3 reads TGTGCCAGCAGCTTGGTAGGGGATACGCAGTATTTT. It yields the protein CASSLVGDTQYF. V and J are TRBV11-2 and TRBJ2-3; D is unclear. This CDR3 spans 12 amino acids. With 3 bases removed from V and 6 bases from J, the gap between germline ends came to 7 bases. Germline lookup yields CDR1 SGHAT and CDR2 FQNNGV.

This clone showed up just once. This rearrangement joins TRBV10-3 to TRBJ1-1, with TRBD1 as a possible D gene (6 bases). Per germline, CDR1 ENHRY and CDR2 SYGVKD. V lost 7 bases to trimming and J lost 1 base, with 13 bases between them. This CDR3 has 14 residues. The CDR3, as DNA: TGTGCCATCATACAGGGAGAAGGGAACACTGAAGCTTTCTTT. Amino acids: CAIIQGEGNTEAFF.

This rearrangement joins TRBV29-1 to TRBJ2-7; tentatively, D is TRBD1 or TRBD2 (6 bases each). Germline V gene lookup returns CDR1 SQVTM and CDR2 ANQGSEA. The V end was cut by 7 bases, the J end by 0 bases, with 13 bases between. The CDR3 has 13 residues. The CDR3 reads CSARLGGSYEQYF. The CDR3 DNA is TGCAGCGCCAGACTAGGGGGCTCCTACGAGCAGTACTTC.

This sequence joins TRBV6-6 and TRBJ1-1; maybe TRBD1 (5 bases). V lost 6 bases, J lost 0 bases, and 14 bases lay in between. The CDR3 loop spans 15 amino acids. Per germline, CDR1 MNHNY and CDR2 SVGAGI (reference sequence). The chain's CDR3 is CASRPDSNMNTEAFF. The DNA of the CDR3 is TGTGCCAGCAGACCCGACAGCAACATGAACACTGAAGCTTTCTTT.

The chain is built from TRBV30 and TRBJ2-2; 8 bases line up with TRBD2. The ends lost 3 bases at V and 0 bases at J; junction bases unmatched: 9. This CDR3 comprises 17 residues. Per germline, CDR1 GTSNPN and CDR2 SVGIG (reference sequence). The CDR3 nucleotides are TGTGCCTGGAGGGCCCGTAGCGGGGTGTCGAACACCGGGGAGCTGTTTTTT. Amino acids: CAWRARSGVSNTGELFF.

The chain joins TRBV2 to TRBJ2-3; TRBD1 matches at 7 bases. The J segment lost 5 bases and the V segment lost 6 bases, leaving 14 bases of the junction unmatched. Germline CDR1 and CDR2: SNHLY and FYNNEI. The CDR3 consists of 16 residues. This CDR3 is CASRASRDSLLDTQYF. Written as DNA, the CDR3 is TGTGCCAGCAGAGCGTCCCGGGACAGCCTCCTAGATACGCAGTATTTT.

V gene TRBV5-1 combines with J gene TRBJ2-5; D not resolved. The ends were cut back, 7 bases at V and 3 bases at J, with 7 bases in the middle. The CDR3 loop spans 11 amino acids. Germline CDR1 is SGHRS and CDR2 is YFSETQ. DNA for the CDR3: TGCGCCAGCGGAAGGGAAGAGACCCAGTACTTC. It translates to CASGREETQYF.

This rearrangement joins TRBV2 to TRBJ1-2, with 7 nucleotides matching TRBD1. Losses at the gene ends were 3 bases for V and 4 bases for J; bases not matched to a gene: 11. This CDR3 is built from 16 residues. Germline lookup yields CDR1 SNHLY and CDR2 FYNNEI. The CDR3 is CASSDPGDNRGYGYTF. CDR3 DNA: TGTGCCAGCAGTGACCCCGGGGATAACAGGGGCTATGGCTACACCTTC.

This clone has only one observation. The chain carries TRBV5-1 and TRBJ2-3, with TRBD2 identical over 7 bases. CDR3 length equals 15 residues. The V and J ends lost 8 bases and 4 bases, in that order; junction bases with no gene match: 13. Germline assignment: CDR1 SGHRS and CDR2 YFSETQ. The CDR3 DNA reads as TGCGCCAGTGAGGATGGCGGGAGAGGGGCAGATACGCAGTATTTT. Translation gives CASEDGGRGADTQYF.

The chain has TRBV6-2 or TRBV6-3 and TRBJ2-7; D unresolved. V lost 3 bases, J lost 4 bases, and 7 bases lay in between. This CDR3 is 12 amino acids long. Germline CDR1 MNHEY, CDR2 SVGEGT. CDR3 sequence (DNA): TGTGCCAGCAGTTATCGGGTATACGAGCAGTACTTC. Translating gives CASSYRVYEQYF.

The rearrangement uses TRBV24-1 and TRBJ2-6; D tentatively fits TRBD1 or TRBD2 (5 bases each). Germline V lookup: CDR1 KGHDR, CDR2 SFDVKD. V was cut by 1 base and J by 4 bases, with 10 bases left in between. CDR3 length: 16 amino acids. For the CDR3, the DNA is TGTGCCACCAGTGATTTTCGGGGACCCGGGGCCAACGTCCTGACTTTC. It encodes CATSDFRGPGANVLTF.

This chain uses TRBV24-1 with TRBJ2-7; 10 bases agree with TRBD1. This CDR3 is 13 amino acids long. V dropped 5 bases and J dropped 7; count of bases not matched to a gene: 4. Germline lookup yields CDR1 KGHDR and CDR2 SFDVKD. Here the CDR3 DNA reads TGTGCCACCAGTGGACAGGGGGCTTGGGAGCAGTACTTC. This encodes CATSGQGAWEQYF.

The chain has TRBV19 and TRBJ1-1, with D hard to call. The V end lost 3 bases, the J end lost 1 base, and 6 bases lay between the germline ends. Germline assignment: CDR1 LNHDA and CDR2 SQIVND (reference sequence). The CDR3 extends over 13 amino acids. Written as DNA, the CDR3 is TGTGCCAGTAGTATCGTAAAGAACACTGAAGCTTTCTTT. Its translation is CASSIVKNTEAFF.

The chain carries TRBV6-5 and TRBJ1-4; D remains unclear. The CDR3 covers 13 residues. Germline CDR1 and CDR2: MNHEY and SVGAGI. Trimming cost V 7 bases and J 8 bases, with 14 bases left between them. CDR3: CASTVGAWEKLFF. For the CDR3, the DNA is TGTGCCAGCACCGTCGGAGCTTGGGAAAAACTGTTTTTT.

This sequence joins TRBV9 and TRBJ2-1; 11 bases match TRBD1. Germline CDR1 is SGDLS and CDR2 is YYNGEE. Trimming removed 4 bases from V and 8 bases from J; junction bases left unmatched: 11. The CDR3 sequence is 16 residues long. The CDR3 region has the DNA TGTGCCAGCAGCCCCCACCGGGACAGGGGGGGCGATGAGCAGTTCTTC. The encoded protein is CASSPHRDRGGDEQFF.

The chain combines TRBV6-1 with TRBJ2-1, with 10 bases matching TRBD1. Germline V CDR1 and CDR2: MNHNS, SASEGT. V shed 1 base and J 3 bases; nucleotides not matched to a gene: 0. The CDR3 has 15 amino acids. CDR3 DNA: TGTGCCAGCAGTGAAGGGACAGGGGGCTACAATGAGCAGTTCTTC. This translates into CASSEGTGGYNEQFF.

In its sample, this clone was seen a few times. The chain uses TRBV28 and TRBJ1-1; D is ambiguous. Per the germline V gene, CDR1 is MDHEN and CDR2 is SYDVKM. Between the trimmed V and J ends, which lost 4 bases and 4 bases, there was a span of 13 bases. CDR3 length equals 14 residues. CDR3 bases: TGTGCCAGCAGTTCAGAGATGATGGTCACTGAAGCTTTCTTT. Protein: CASSSEMMVTEAFF.

CDR3: CASSRRGGEGNEQFF. The CDR3, as DNA: TGTGCCAGCAGCCGTCGTGGGGGAGAAGGGAATGAGCAGTTCTTC. The V call is TRBV3-1 (or the pseudogene TRBV3-2), the J call TRBJ2-1, with D tentatively TRBD1 or TRBD2 (5 bases each). Trimming removed 4 bases at V and 7 bases at J, with 17 bases between. CDR1 and CDR2 (germline): LGHDT, YNNKEL (reference sequence). There are 15 residues in the CDR3.

The rearrangement joins TRBV6-2 or TRBV6-3 to TRBJ1-4; 7 nucleotides align to TRBD1. With 5 bases clipped from V and 6 bases from J, the junction kept 15 bases outside the gene matches. Germline V gives CDR1 MNHEY, CDR2 SVGEGT. CDR3 length: 17 residues. The CDR3 is CASSPDREHLWYEKLFF. CDR3 nucleotides: TGTGCCAGCAGTCCAGACAGGGAGCATCTATGGTATGAAAAACTGTTTTTT.